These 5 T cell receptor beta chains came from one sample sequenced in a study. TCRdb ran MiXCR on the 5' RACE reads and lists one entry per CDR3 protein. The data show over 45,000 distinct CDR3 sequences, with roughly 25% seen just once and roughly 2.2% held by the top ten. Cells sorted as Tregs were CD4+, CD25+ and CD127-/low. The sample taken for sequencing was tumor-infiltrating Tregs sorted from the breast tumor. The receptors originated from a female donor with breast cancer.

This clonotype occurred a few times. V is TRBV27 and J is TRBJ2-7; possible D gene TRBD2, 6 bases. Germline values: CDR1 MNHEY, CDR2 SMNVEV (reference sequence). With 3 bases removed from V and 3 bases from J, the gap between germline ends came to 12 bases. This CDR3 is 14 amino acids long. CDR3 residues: CASSFQMGGYEQYF. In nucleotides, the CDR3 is TGTGCCAGCAGTTTCCAGATGGGGGGCTACGAGCAGTACTTC.

The CDR3 DNA follows: TGTGCCAGCAGCTCCCAAAGGGGGGGCGAGCAGTACTTC. This encodes CASSSQRGGEQYF. The rearrangement uses TRBV7-9 and TRBJ2-7, with D perhaps TRBD2 (7 bases). CDR1 and CDR2 (germline): SEHNR, FQNEAQ (reference sequence). The V gene lost 4 bases and the J gene lost 6 bases, with 13 bases spanning the gap. CDR3 length: 13 amino acids.

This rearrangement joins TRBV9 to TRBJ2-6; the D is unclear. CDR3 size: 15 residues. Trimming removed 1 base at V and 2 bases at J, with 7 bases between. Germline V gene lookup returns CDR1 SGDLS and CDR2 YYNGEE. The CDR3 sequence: CASSVYPPGANVLTF. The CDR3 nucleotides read TGTGCCAGCAGCGTATATCCTCCTGGGGCCAACGTCCTGACTTTC.

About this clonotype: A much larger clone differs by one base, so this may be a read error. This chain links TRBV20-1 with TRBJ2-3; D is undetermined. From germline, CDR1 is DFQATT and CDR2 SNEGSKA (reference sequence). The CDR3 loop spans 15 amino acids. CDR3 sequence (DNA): TGCAGTTCTAAACGCCCGACTGGAAACACAGATATGCAGTATTTT. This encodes CSSKRPTGNTDMQYF.

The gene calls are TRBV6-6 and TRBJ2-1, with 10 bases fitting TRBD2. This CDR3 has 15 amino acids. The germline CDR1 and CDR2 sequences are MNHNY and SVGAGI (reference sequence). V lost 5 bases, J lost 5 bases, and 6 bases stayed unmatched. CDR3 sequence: CASSASGGGHNEQFF. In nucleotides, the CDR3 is TGTGCCAGCAGTGCCAGCGGGGGGGGCCACAATGAGCAGTTCTTC.